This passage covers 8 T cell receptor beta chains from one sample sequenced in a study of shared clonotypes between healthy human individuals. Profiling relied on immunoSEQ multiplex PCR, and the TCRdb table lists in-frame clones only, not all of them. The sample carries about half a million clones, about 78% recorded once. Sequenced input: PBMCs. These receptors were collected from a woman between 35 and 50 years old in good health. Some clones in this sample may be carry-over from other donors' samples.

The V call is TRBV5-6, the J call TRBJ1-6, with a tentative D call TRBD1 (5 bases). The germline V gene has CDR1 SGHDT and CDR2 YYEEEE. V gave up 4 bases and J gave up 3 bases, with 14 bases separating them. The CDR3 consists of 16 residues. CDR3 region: CASSHQQGYYNSPLHF. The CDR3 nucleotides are TGTGCCAGCAGCCACCAGCAGGGTTACTATAATTCACCCCTCCACTTT.

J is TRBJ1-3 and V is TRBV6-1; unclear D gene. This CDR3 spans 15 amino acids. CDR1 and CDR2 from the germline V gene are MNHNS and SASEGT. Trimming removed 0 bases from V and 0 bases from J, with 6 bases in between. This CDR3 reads CASSEAGFSGNTIYF. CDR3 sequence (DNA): TGTGCCAGCAGTGAAGCAGGGTTCTCTGGAAACACCATATATTTT.

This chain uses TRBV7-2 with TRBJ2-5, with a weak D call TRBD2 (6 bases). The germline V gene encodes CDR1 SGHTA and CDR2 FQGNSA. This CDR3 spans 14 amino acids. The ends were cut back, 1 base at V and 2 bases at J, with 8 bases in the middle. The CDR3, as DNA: TGTGCCAGCAGCTTAGATAGCGGACAAGAGACCCAGTACTTC. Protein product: CASSLDSGQETQYF.

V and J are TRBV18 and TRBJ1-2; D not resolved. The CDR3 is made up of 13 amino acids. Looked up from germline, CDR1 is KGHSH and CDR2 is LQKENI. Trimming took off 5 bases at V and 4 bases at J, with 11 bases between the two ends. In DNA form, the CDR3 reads TGTGCCAGCTCAGACGGAATCTTCTATGGCTACACCTTC. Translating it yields CASSDGIFYGYTF.

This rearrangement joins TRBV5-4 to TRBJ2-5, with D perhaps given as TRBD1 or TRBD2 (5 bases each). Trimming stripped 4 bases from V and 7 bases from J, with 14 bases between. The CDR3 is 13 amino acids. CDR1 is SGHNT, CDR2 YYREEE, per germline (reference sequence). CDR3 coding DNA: TGTGCCAGCAGCACCGAGGGGCTTAGGACCCAGTACTTC. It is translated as CASSTEGLRTQYF.

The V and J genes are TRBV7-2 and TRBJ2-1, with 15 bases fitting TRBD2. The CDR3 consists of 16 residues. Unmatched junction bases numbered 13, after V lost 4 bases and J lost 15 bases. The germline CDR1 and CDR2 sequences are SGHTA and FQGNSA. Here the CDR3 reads CASSYGKGLAGGQGFF. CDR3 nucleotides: TGTGCCAGCAGCTATGGGAAGGGACTAGCGGGAGGCCAGGGGTTCTTC. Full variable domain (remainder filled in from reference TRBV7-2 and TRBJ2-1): GAGVSQSPSNKVTEKGKDVELRCDPISGHTALYWYRQSLGQGLEFLIYFQGNSAPDKSGLPSDRFSAERTGGSVSTLTIQRTQQEDSAVYLCASSYGKGLAGGQGFFGPGTRLTVL.

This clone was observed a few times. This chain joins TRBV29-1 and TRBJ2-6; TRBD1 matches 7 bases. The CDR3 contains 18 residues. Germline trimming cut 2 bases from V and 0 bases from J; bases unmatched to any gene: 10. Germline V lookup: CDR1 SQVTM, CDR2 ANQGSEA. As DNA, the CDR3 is TGCAGCGTTGAACTAGAGGACAGGCGACGCTCTGGGGCCAACGTCCTGACTTTC. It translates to CSVELEDRRRSGANVLTF.

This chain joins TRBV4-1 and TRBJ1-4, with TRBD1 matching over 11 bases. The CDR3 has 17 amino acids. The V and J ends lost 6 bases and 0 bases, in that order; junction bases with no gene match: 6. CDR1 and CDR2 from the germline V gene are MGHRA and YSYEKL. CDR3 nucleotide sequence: TGCGCCAGCAGGCGGCCGGGACAGGGGGCAACTAATGAAAAACTGTTTTTT. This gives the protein CASRRPGQGATNEKLFF.